The rows below give T cell receptor beta chains drawn from one sample of a study of cytomegalovirus exposure and HLA in healthy donors. Repertoires were generated with immunoSEQ multiplex PCR, while TCRdb's copy carries only in-frame clones and drops some. The table lists over 200,000 clones, around four fifths of them singletons. Sample: PBMCs. The receptors here all came from a woman aged 18-29 years in good health and CMV-seronegative. Both conserved end residues are part of each CDR3. Fields, in order: J gene, clone size, V gene, D gene, CDR3 protein, CDR3 DNA. The D gene is left open where the match is weak. Not every row has a clone size; where given, it reads once, few, many or a size class.

>TRBJ2-2|-|TRBV6-1|-
CASSEWRAGELFF
TGTGCCAGCAGTGAATGGAGAGCCGGGGAGCTGTTTTTT
>TRBJ2-2|-|TRBV5-6|-
CASSLAGFPGGELFF
TGTGCCAGCAGCTTGGCAGGGTTTCCCGGCGGGGAGCTGTTTTTT
>TRBJ2-1|-|TRBV9|-
CASSVRGVDEQFF
TGTGCCAGCAGCGTACGGGGTGTCGATGAGCAGTTCTTC
>TRBJ1-5|few|TRBV27|-
CASSLSGRTLGQPQHF
TGTGCCAGCAGTTTATCGGGTCGGACATTAGGTCAGCCCCAGCATTTT
>TRBJ2-7|-|TRBV27|-
CASSFSWGDYEQYF
TGTGCCAGCAGTTTTTCGTGGGGTGACTACGAGCAGTACTTC
>TRBJ2-2|-|TRBV7-3|-
CASSPTGRDTGELFF
TGTGCCAGCAGCCCGACAGGAAGGGACACCGGGGAGCTGTTTTTT
>TRBJ2-5|-|TRBV20-1|-
CSCRGTETQYF
TGCAGTTGCAGGGGTACAGAGACCCAGTACTTC
>TRBJ2-3|once|TRBV29-1|TRBD2
CSVGAGTSGGGDTQYF
TGCAGCGTTGGAGCCGGGACTAGCGGTGGGGGAGATACGCAGTATTTT
>TRBJ1-5|-|TRBV7-8|-
CASSFNSNQPQHF
TGTGCCAGCAGCTTCAATAGCAATCAGCCCCAGCATTTT
>TRBJ1-2|-|TRBV5-6|-
CASSLVYAGPPPNGYTF
TGTGCCAGCAGCTTGGTGTACGCCGGCCCCCCCCCTAATGGCTACACCTTC
>TRBJ1-3|-|TRBV27|TRBD1
CASSKYSPGQGTGNTIYF
TGTGCCAGCAGCAAGTATTCACCGGGACAGGGGACTGGAAACACCATATATTTT
>TRBJ2-1|-|TRBV7-8|-
CASTQGGISYNEQFF
TGTGCCAGCACCCAAGGCGGGATTTCCTACAATGAGCAGTTCTTC
>TRBJ1-2|-|TRBV5-1|-
CASSTTEGHGYTF
TGCGCCAGCAGTACGACAGAGGGACATGGCTACACCTTC
>TRBJ2-5|-|TRBV4-1|-
CASSQDYGKTQYF
TGCGCCAGCAGCCAAGATTATGGGAAGACCCAGTACTTC
>TRBJ1-2|few|TRBV15|TRBD1
CATSRDGGIRTGESGYTF
TGTGCCACCAGCAGAGATGGGGGGATTAGGACAGGGGAGTCGGGCTACACCTTC
>TRBJ1-5|-|TRBV15|-
CATSRTSNQPQHF
TGTGCCACCAGCAGAACTAGCAATCAGCCCCAGCATTTT
>TRBJ2-6|-|TRBV28|TRBD2
CASRPGGAGANVLTF
TGTGCCAGCAGGCCCGGGGGGGCCGGGGCCAACGTCCTGACTTTC
>TRBJ1-2|once|TRBV7-9|-
CASSPEPIDGYTF
TGTGCCAGCAGCCCAGAACCGATAGATGGCTACACCTTC
>TRBJ1-2|-|TRBV6-1|-
CASSEATSGSFGYTF
TGTGCCAGCAGTGAAGCGACCTCAGGGAGCTTCGGCTACACCTTC
>TRBJ1-5|-|TRBV6-1|-
CASNGHINQPQHF
TGTGCCAGCAATGGACACATCAATCAGCCCCAGCATTTT
>TRBJ2-2|few|TRBV30|TRBD2
CAWISSGGELFF
TGTGCCTGGATATCTAGCGGCGGGGAGCTGTTTTTT
>TRBJ2-1|once|TRBV2|-
CASIEYNEQFF
TGTGCCAGCATAGAGTACAATGAGCAGTTCTTC
>TRBJ2-7|-|TRBV27|TRBD1
CASSPGTGTGPYEQYF
TGTGCCAGCAGTCCAGGGACCGGGACAGGGCCCTACGAGCAGTACTTC
>TRBJ1-2|-|TRBV10-3|TRBD1
CAISDRTTRQGYGYTF
TGTGCCATCAGTGATCGAACCACCCGACAGGGGTATGGCTACACCTTC
>TRBJ2-7|-|TRBV20-1|-
CSARDESRQYF
TGCAGTGCCAGGGACGAGAGCAGGCAGTACTTC
>TRBJ1-5|-|TRBV6-5|-
CASRSTGNSNQPQHF
TGTGCCAGCAGGTCGACAGGAAATAGCAATCAGCCCCAGCATTTT
>TRBJ2-7|-|TRBV11-2|-
CASSSSQGYYEQYF
TGTGCCAGCAGCTCCTCACAGGGCTACTACGAGCAGTACTTC
>TRBJ2-1|once|TRBV9|-
CASSAPTVPLEQFF
TGTGCCAGCAGCGCCCCTACAGTTCCCCTAGAGCAGTTCTTC